The 20 T cell receptor beta chains listed next were all sequenced from one sample in a study of blood T cells in healthy people across ages. Combining a sample-barcoded 5' primer with a J-beta primer mix, a second PCR ran for about 6 to 12 cycles. TCRdb re-derived calls from the 5' RACE reads in MiXCR, one entry per CDR3 protein. The data show fewer than 800,000 distinct CDR3 sequences, over 45% seen once. The sequenced sample was blood. The receptors here all came from a woman in her sixties or seventies in good health.

Concerning this clonotype itself: A read error may account for a junction end that differs from germline. The V call is TRBV27, the J call TRBJ2-7; 15 positions agree with TRBD2. Per the germline V gene, CDR1 is MNHEY and CDR2 is SMNVEV (reference sequence). The length of the CDR3 is 20 residues. Here the CDR3 reads CTSSGTEGTSGRSWDYEQYF. CDR3 in DNA: TGTACCAGCAGTGGCACGGAAGGGACTAGCGGGAGGTCGTGGGACTACGAGCAGTACTTC.

This clonotype was seen a handful of times. The chain is built from TRBV25-1 and TRBJ1-2; D gene unclear. CDR3 length: 13 amino acids. V was cut by 5 bases and J by 8 bases, with 15 bases left in between. Germline CDR1 reads MGHDK; CDR2 reads SYGVNS. This CDR3 is CASSFGFSGGYTF. The CDR3 DNA reads as TGTGCCAGCAGTTTCGGGTTCTCCGGCGGCTACACCTTC.

This clonotype was counted a few times. The chain couples TRBV12-3 or TRBV12-4 to TRBJ2-3; TRBD1 might be the D (6 bases). This CDR3 has 14 amino acids. V was cut by 3 bases and J by 4 bases, with 11 bases left in between. The CDR3 coding sequence is TGTGCCAGCAGTTTTATTACAGGGTCAGATACGCAGTATTTT. It is translated as CASSFITGSDTQYF.

CDR3 coding DNA: TGTGCCAGCAGTTACCCAGGGTCAGATACGCAGTATTTT. It codes for CASSYPGSDTQYF. This rearrangement joins TRBV6-5 to TRBJ2-3, with D perhaps TRBD1 (5 bases). The CDR3 sequence is 13 residues long. Germline CDR1 MNHEY, CDR2 SVGAGI. V dropped 2 bases and J dropped 4 bases, with 7 bases sitting between them.

The chain has TRBV9 and TRBJ2-1; D may be TRBD2 (5 bases). V lost 0 bases to trimming and J lost 2 bases, with 9 bases between them. The CDR3 covers 15 residues. Germline lookup yields CDR1 SGDLS and CDR2 YYNGEE. The DNA of the CDR3 is TGTGCCAGCAGCGTAGCGGGGATGCCCTACAATGAGCAGTTCTTC. It is translated as CASSVAGMPYNEQFF.

This chain uses TRBV12-3 or TRBV12-4 with TRBJ1-1, with D unclear. The CDR3 sequence is 10 residues long. Trimming took off 6 bases at V and 8 bases at J, with 7 bases between the two ends. CDR3 bases: TGTGCCAGCAGAGGACGGGAAGCTTTCTTT. Its protein is CASRGREAFF.

The genes are TRBV5-1 and TRBJ1-4, with D uncertain. CDR1 SGHRS and CDR2 YFSETQ come from the germline V gene. The CDR3 loop spans 16 amino acids. V shed 0 bases and J shed 7 bases, with 16 bases lying between them. CDR3 DNA: TGCGCCAGCAGCTTGGAATCCCAAGGGAGCGGTGAAAAACTGTTTTTT. Amino acid sequence: CASSLESQGSGEKLFF.

The chain recombines TRBV20-1 with TRBJ1-2; 8 bases map to TRBD1. With V trimmed by 5 bases and J by 2 bases, 4 bases remained unmatched. The CDR3 contains 13 residues. Germline V gene data show CDR1 as DFQATT and CDR2 as SNEGSKA (reference sequence). The CDR3 region has the DNA TGCAGTGCTCGACAGGGGACCAACTATGGCTACACCTTC. It encodes CSARQGTNYGYTF.

This sequence joins TRBV5-6 and TRBJ2-6, with D uncertain. Germline V CDR1 and CDR2: SGHDT, YYEEEE. V was cut by 0 bases and J by 0 bases, with 19 bases left in between. This CDR3 comprises 20 residues. The chain's CDR3 is CASSLVGIRPTSSGANVLTF. CDR3 DNA sequence: TGTGCCAGCAGCTTGGTAGGTATTCGGCCAACCAGCTCTGGGGCCAACGTCCTGACTTTC.

This chain joins TRBV3-1 and TRBJ1-2, with D uncertain. Per the germline V gene, CDR1 is LGHDT and CDR2 is YNNKEL (reference sequence). The CDR3 contains 15 residues. Trimming shortened V by 0 bases and J by 7 bases, and 15 bases separated the two germline ends. The CDR3 nucleotides read TGTGCCAGCAGCCAAGATAGGGAGGGAACGGGTGGCTACACCTTC. Protein: CASSQDREGTGGYTF.

V usage is TRBV2 and J usage is TRBJ2-3; no reliable D call. From germline, CDR1 is SNHLY and CDR2 FYNNEI. The ends were cut back, 8 bases at V and 1 base at J, with 7 bases in the middle. The CDR3 length is 12 residues. The DNA of the CDR3 is TGTGCCAGCGATAAGGGCACAGATACGCAGTATTTT. Translating it yields CASDKGTDTQYF.

The genes are TRBV4-2 and TRBJ2-1; 13 nucleotides line up with TRBD2. The DNA end lines up better with TRBJ2-7; the J call may be wrong. This CDR3 has 16 residues. CDR1 is LGHNA, CDR2 YNFKEQ, per germline. The CDR3 spells CASSLRTSGGYNEQYF. Written as DNA, the CDR3 is TGTGCCAGCAGCCTACGGACTAGCGGGGGTTACAATGAGCAGTACTTC.

The chain has TRBV5-1 and TRBJ2-7; the D gene is possibly TRBD2 (5 bases). The CDR3 covers 14 residues. The germline gives CDR1 SGHRS, CDR2 YFSETQ. V was trimmed by 0 bases and J by 6 bases, leaving 13 bases between them. The CDR3 region is CASSLVVSGSEQYF. As DNA, the CDR3 is TGCGCCAGCAGCTTGGTTGTATCGGGGTCCGAGCAGTACTTC.

The chain is built from TRBV5-1 and TRBJ1-2, with D tentatively TRBD1 (5 bases). This CDR3 has 13 residues. The V end lost 4 bases, the J end lost 8 bases, and 15 bases lay between the germline ends. Germline loops: CDR1 SGHRS, CDR2 YFSETQ. The chain's CDR3 is CASSVDQGGGYTF. The CDR3 nucleotides are TGCGCCAGCAGCGTGGATCAGGGCGGAGGCTACACCTTC.

J is TRBJ2-7 and V is TRBV28, with D tentatively TRBD2 (6 bases). Per the germline V gene, CDR1 is MDHEN and CDR2 is SYDVKM. CDR3 length: 14 residues. V gave up 7 bases and J gave up 2 bases, with 15 bases separating them. DNA for the CDR3: TGTGCCAGCACCTTGGGACTGCTACCCTACGAGCAGTACTTC. Its translation is CASTLGLLPYEQYF. Drawing the rest from reference TRBV28 and TRBJ2-7, the complete variable domain is DVKVTQSSRYLVKRTGEKVFLECVQDMDHENMFWYRQDPGLGLRLIYFSYDVKMKEKGDIPEGYSVSREKKERFSLILESASTNQTSMYLCASTLGLLPYEQYFGPGTRLTVT.

In DNA form, the CDR3 reads TGTGCCAGCAGAAAAGGCTCTGGTAATTCACCCCTCCACTTT. Translation gives CASRKGSGNSPLHF. The chain couples TRBV9 to TRBJ1-6; no firm D call. The germline V gene encodes CDR1 SGDLS and CDR2 YYNGEE. V was cut by 5 bases and J by 6 bases, with 12 bases left in between. The CDR3 consists of 14 residues.

This chain joins TRBV2 and TRBJ2-7; TRBD2 matches 10 bases. The V segment lost 4 bases and the J segment 0 bases; nucleotides outside the gene matches: 3. The V gene's germline CDR1 is SNHLY and CDR2 FYNNEI. This CDR3 contains 15 residues. The CDR3 DNA sequence: TGTGCCAGCAGTGTGGCTAGCGGGAGCTCCTACGAGCAGTACTTC. This codes for CASSVASGSSYEQYF. Full variable domain (outside the CDR3, taken from reference TRBV2 and TRBJ2-7): EPEVTQTPSHQVTQMGQEVILRCVPISNHLYFYWYRQILGQKVEFLVSFYNNEISEKSEIFDDQFSVERPDGSNFTLKIRSTKLEDSAMYFCASSVASGSSYEQYFGPGTRLTVT.

The chain links TRBV2 to TRBJ2-6, with 7 positions matching TRBD1. The trim removed 9 bases at V and 0 bases at J, leaving 14 bases unmatched. The CDR3 runs to 18 residues. In germline, CDR1 is SNHLY, CDR2 FYNNEI. The CDR3 sequence is CASRPDRAGSSGANVLTF. The CDR3 DNA sequence: TGTGCCAGTAGGCCCGACAGGGCTGGGAGCTCTGGGGCCAACGTCCTGACTTTC.

The chain recombines TRBV6-6 with TRBJ2-7; tentative D call: TRBD1 (5 bases). Germline V gene data show CDR1 as MNHNY and CDR2 as SVGAGI (reference sequence). V was pared by 2 bases and J by 4 bases, with 21 bases between. The CDR3 runs 17 residues. CDR3: CASSYPRAAGPYYEQYF. CDR3 bases: TGTGCCAGCAGTTACCCTCGGGCAGCAGGGCCTTATTACGAGCAGTACTTC.

The CDR3 loop is CASGPTGGSDTQYF. The CDR3 DNA reads as TGTGCCAGCGGCCCCACAGGGGGTTCGGATACGCAGTATTTT. The rearrangement uses TRBV7-3 and TRBJ2-3, with 8 bases that match TRBD1. In germline, CDR1 is SGHTA, CDR2 FQGTGA. The CDR3 loop spans 14 amino acids. The J segment lost 6 bases and the V segment lost 8 bases, leaving 10 bases of the junction unmatched.